This entry lists 31 T cell receptor beta chains sequenced from one sample in a study of regulatory T cells in long-lasting Graves disease. HTBI primers from iRepertoire and Arm-PCR of CDR3 regions yielded the TCR beta libraries. TCRdb redid the calling of the multiplex PCR reads with MiXCR, one entry per CDR3 protein. Here the sample spans a few hundred thousand distinct CDR3 sequences, 22% being singletons. The time point was: persistent/refractory GD, antithyroid drugs over 5 years with positive TRAb. PBMCs provided the RNA from which the TCR library was made. Sequencing used peripheral blood mononuclear cells (PBMCs), obtained when the disease was refractory, from a patient treated with antithyroid drugs. The receptors come from a female donor with Graves disease.

V gene TRBV30 combines with J gene TRBJ2-1, with 8 bases lining up with TRBD2. The CDR3 spans 13 residues. V shed 2 bases and J 6 bases; nucleotides not matched to a gene: 3. Per the germline V gene, CDR1 is GTSNPN and CDR2 is SVGIG (reference sequence). The CDR3 bases are TGTGCCTGGAGTAGCGGGAGCGCCAATGAGCAGTTCTTC. It yields the protein CAWSSGSANEQFF.

A word on this clonotype: A much larger clone sits a single nucleotide away, making a read error possible. The chain couples TRBV28 to TRBJ2-1; 10 bases match TRBD1. This CDR3 comprises 13 residues. The V gene's germline CDR1 is MDHEN and CDR2 SYDVKM. The CDR3 is CASSETGGNEQLF. The CDR3 DNA reads as TGTGCCAGCAGTGAGACAGGGGGCAATGAGCAGCTCTTC.

CDR3 DNA: TGCAGCGTAAGGACTAGGGGGCCAGATACGCAGTATTTT. This gives the protein CSVRTRGPDTQYF. The chain joins TRBV29-1 to TRBJ2-3; D could derive from TRBD1 or TRBD2 (7 bases each). V was shortened by 6 bases and J by 4 bases, with 14 bases between the two germline ends. Germline V lookup: CDR1 SQVTM, CDR2 ANQGSEA. The CDR3 totals 13 residues.

This clonotype was recorded many times. The chain uses TRBV6-9 and TRBJ1-1, with TRBD1 matching 10 bases. This CDR3 is 15 amino acids long. Germline V gene data show CDR1 as MNHGY and CDR2 as SVAAGI. Trimming at V came to 4 bases and at J to 6 bases, leaving 8 bases not matched to a gene. The DNA of the CDR3 is TGTGCCAGCAGTTTGGGGGGACAGGGGTTCGCTGAAGCTTTCTTT. As protein: CASSLGGQGFAEAFF.

The genes are TRBV7-9 and TRBJ2-1; the D gene could be TRBD1 or TRBD2 (5 bases each). In germline, CDR1 is SEHNR, CDR2 FQNEAQ (reference sequence). The CDR3 is 16 amino acids. The V end lost 4 bases, the J end lost 2 bases, and 15 bases lay between the germline ends. The CDR3 DNA is TGTGCCAGCAGCTGGGACGGATTAGCGACCTACAATGAGCAGTTCTTC. Its protein product is CASSWDGLATYNEQFF. Full variable domain (outside the CDR3, taken from reference TRBV7-9 and TRBJ2-1): DTGVSQNPRHKITKRGQNVTFRCDPISEHNRLYWYRQTLGQGPEFLTYFQNEAQLEKSRLLSDRFSAERPKGSFSTLEIQRTEQGDSAMYLCASSWDGLATYNEQFFGPGTRLTVL.

This clonotype was observed a handful of times. The genes are TRBV14 and TRBJ2-5; the D is unclear. Germline V gene sequence: CDR1 SGHDN, CDR2 FVKESK. Trimming left V 0 bases short and J 2 bases short, with 10 bases between. The CDR3 extends over 15 amino acids. For the CDR3, the DNA is TGTGCCAGCAGCCAAGATCGCCGGCAGCAAGAGACCCAGTACTTC. Its protein is CASSQDRRQQETQYF.

The J gene is TRBJ1-1, the V gene TRBV5-6; 8 bases line up with TRBD1. Germline V gives CDR1 SGHDT, CDR2 YYEEEE. CDR3 size: 14 residues. Losses at the gene ends were 3 bases for V and 3 bases for J; bases not matched to a gene: 4. CDR3 bases: TGTGCCAGCAGCTGGGGACAGGTGGACACTGAAGCTTTCTTT. The encoded protein is CASSWGQVDTEAFF.

In its sample, this clonotype was seen many times. The V call is TRBV28, the J call TRBJ2-7; D gene unclear. Germline V CDR1 and CDR2: MDHEN, SYDVKM. Deletions cut 6 bases from V and 3 bases from J, with 18 bases between. The CDR3 totals 15 residues. This CDR3 reads CASSQPFETHYEQYF. The CDR3 DNA reads as TGTGCCAGCAGCCAGCCTTTCGAGACACACTACGAGCAGTACTTC.

This clonotype showed up just a few times. The V gene is TRBV4-3, the J gene TRBJ2-7, with TRBD1 as a possible D gene (6 bases). Trimming shortened V by 6 bases and J by 1 base, and 16 bases separated the two germline ends. The CDR3 is 15 amino acids. CDR1 is LGHNA and CDR2 is YSLEER in the germline V gene. CDR3 protein: CASSLEQGLSYEQYF. CDR3 sequence (DNA): TGCGCCAGCAGTCTTGAACAGGGTCTTTCCTACGAGCAGTACTTC.

This clonotype was detected only a few times. This CDR3 reads CSASRIGSPLHF. For the CDR3, the DNA is TGCAGTGCTAGCAGGATCGGTTCACCCCTCCACTTT. J is TRBJ1-6 and V is TRBV20-1; no definite D call. The length of the CDR3 is 12 residues. The V gene lost 3 bases and the J gene lost 9 bases, with 9 bases spanning the gap. Looked up from germline, CDR1 is DFQATT and CDR2 is SNEGSKA (reference sequence).

This chain joins TRBV4-2 and TRBJ2-7; D not resolved. This CDR3 comprises 14 residues. Deletions cut 3 bases from V and 1 base from J, with 10 bases between. Germline assignment: CDR1 LGHNA and CDR2 YNFKEQ. CDR3 sequence (DNA): TGTGCCAGCAGCCAGACCTTTGGATCCTACGAGCAGTACTTC. This sequence encodes CASSQTFGSYEQYF.

This clonotype is a singleton in its sample. A much bigger clone sits one base away, suggesting this may be a read error. V and J are TRBV6-2 or TRBV6-3 and TRBJ2-5; no clear D. Germline loops: CDR1 MNHEY, CDR2 SVGEGT. The CDR3 contains 13 residues. Trimming took off 7 bases at V and 11 bases at J, with 20 bases between the two ends. The CDR3 nucleotides read TGTGCCAGCACCCCACAGACGCAAGACCGACAGTACTTC. Its translation: CASTPQTQDRQYF.

This clonotype was counted ten times or more. The V gene is TRBV7-9, the J gene TRBJ2-7; D is unresolved. The germline V gene encodes CDR1 SEHNR and CDR2 FQNEAQ (reference sequence). V dropped 3 bases and J dropped 6 bases, with 6 bases sitting between them. The CDR3 totals 11 residues. CDR3 coding DNA: TGTGCCAGCAGCTTGTGGGGCGAGCAGTACTTC. It encodes CASSLWGEQYF.

This clonotype was seen once. A much larger clonotype is one base distant, so this may be a read error. The J gene is TRBJ1-6, the V gene TRBV28; D may be TRBD1 (5 bases). The germline CDR1 and CDR2 sequences are MDHEN and SYDVKM. The ends were cut back, 9 bases at V and 5 bases at J, with 8 bases in the middle. The CDR3 extends over 12 amino acids. The CDR3 coding sequence is TGTGCCAGTCGGGGGAATAATTCACCCCTCCACTTT. Protein: CASRGNNSPLHF.

The chain links TRBV24-1 to TRBJ2-2, with TRBD1 matching 10 bases. Germline CDR1 reads KGHDR; CDR2 reads SFDVKD. The trim removed 4 bases at V and 2 bases at J, leaving 6 bases unmatched. CDR3 length: 17 residues. CDR3 DNA sequence: TGTGCCACCAGTGACTGGGGACAGGGGTCCAACACCGGGGAGCTGTTTTTT. As protein: CATSDWGQGSNTGELFF.

The V gene is TRBV28, the J gene TRBJ2-5; D is uncertain. The V gene lost 3 bases and the J gene lost 6 bases, with 17 bases spanning the gap. Germline assignment: CDR1 MDHEN and CDR2 SYDVKM. The CDR3 spans 15 residues. CDR3 region: CASSFRALRAQTQYF. For the CDR3, the DNA is TGTGCCAGCAGTTTCCGGGCGCTTCGGGCTCAGACCCAGTACTTC.

This clonotype showed up many times. The V gene is TRBV7-2, the J gene TRBJ2-7; TRBD1 is a possible D gene (6 bases). This CDR3 is built from 17 residues. Trimming removed 5 bases from V and 3 bases from J, with 23 bases in between. The germline CDR1 and CDR2 sequences are SGHTA and FQGNSA. For the CDR3, the DNA is TGTGCCAGCAGCCAAACTACAGGGTTTAGTGAGAGCTACGAGCAGTACTTC. Protein product: CASSQTTGFSESYEQYF.

The chain joins TRBV19 to TRBJ2-7; 11 positions agree with TRBD1. The CDR3 contains 15 residues. Germline V lookup: CDR1 LNHDA, CDR2 SQIVND (reference sequence). The V and J ends lost 3 bases and 6 bases, in that order; junction bases with no gene match: 7. This chain's CDR3 is CASSMTDRGPSEQYF. The CDR3 DNA is TGTGCCAGTAGTATGACGGACAGGGGGCCGTCCGAGCAGTACTTC.

The chain uses TRBV25-1 and TRBJ2-2, with TRBD2 matching over 13 bases. Trimming at V came to 6 bases and at J to 5 bases, leaving 6 bases not matched to a gene. This CDR3 spans 16 amino acids. Germline CDR1 MGHDK, CDR2 SYGVNS. CDR3 residues: CASSRGLAGVTGELFF. For the CDR3, the DNA is TGTGCCAGCAGCCGCGGACTAGCGGGAGTTACCGGGGAGCTGTTTTTT.

For this clonotype: One end of the junction fails to match germline, which may point to a read error. V is TRBV6-9 and J is TRBJ2-5; TRBD1 or TRBD2 may be the D gene (5 bases each). CDR1 MNHGY and CDR2 SVAAGI come from the germline V gene. The CDR3 is 18 amino acids. CDR3 amino acids: CASSYSFAWGPTQETRYF. For the CDR3, the DNA is TGTGCCAGCAGTTACTCCTTCGCTTGGGGACCGACCCAAGAGACCCGGTACTTC.

The chain employs TRBV6-2 or TRBV6-3 and TRBJ2-3, with 7 bases matching TRBD2. There are 16 residues in the CDR3. The ends lost 0 bases at V and 3 bases at J; junction bases unmatched: 6. The germline V gene has CDR1 MNHEY and CDR2 SVGEGT. The DNA of the CDR3 is TGTGCCAGCAGTTACTCAGGCGGGAGTCGAACAGATACGCAGTATTTT. Protein: CASSYSGGSRTDTQYF.

This clonotype was found many times. The chain carries TRBV12-3 or TRBV12-4 and TRBJ2-7, with 8 bases that match TRBD1. CDR3 length equals 14 residues. The ends lost 6 bases at V and 2 bases at J; junction bases unmatched: 6. The CDR3 loop reads CASSPGQVAYEQYF. The CDR3 region has the DNA TGTGCCAGCAGCCCGGGACAGGTAGCCTACGAGCAGTACTTC.

The chain has TRBV20-1 and TRBJ2-3, with TRBD2 as a possible D gene (6 bases). CDR1 and CDR2 (germline): DFQATT, SNEGSKA (reference sequence). The CDR3 has 16 residues. Trimming pared 0 bases from V and 3 bases from J, leaving 16 bases between. The CDR3: CSARDRRLVMTDTQYF. The CDR3 DNA follows: TGCAGTGCTAGAGATAGGAGACTAGTTATGACAGATACGCAGTATTTT.

The gene calls are TRBV27 and TRBJ1-2; TRBD1 matches 10 bases. The germline CDR1 and CDR2 sequences are MNHEY and SMNVEV (reference sequence). The CDR3 runs to 13 residues. V was clipped by 5 bases and J by 6 bases; unmatched bases: 3. CDR3 loop: CASSGGTGDGYTF. DNA for the CDR3: TGTGCCAGCAGTGGTGGGACAGGGGATGGCTACACCTTC.

The V gene is TRBV5-1, the J gene TRBJ1-2; D is perhaps TRBD1 (6 bases). Germline loops: CDR1 SGHRS, CDR2 YFSETQ. V lost 2 bases and J 2 bases, leaving 7 bases between the germline ends. The CDR3 extends over 13 amino acids. The CDR3 nucleotides read TGCGCCAGCAGCTTTACAGGGAACTATGGCTACACCTTC. The encoded protein is CASSFTGNYGYTF.

This clonotype was seen repeatedly, ten times or more. The DNA for the CDR3 is TGTGCCAGCAGCTCCGGGACAGGGCGGCAGACCCAGTACTTC. Encoded protein: CASSSGTGRQTQYF. The chain is built from TRBV7-2 and TRBJ2-5; 9 bases agree with TRBD1. CDR3 length equals 14 residues. The ends lost 4 bases at V and 6 bases at J; junction bases unmatched: 6. Germline lookup yields CDR1 SGHTA and CDR2 FQGNSA.

This clonotype appeared many times. V usage is TRBV7-8 and J usage is TRBJ2-7; 7 bases align to TRBD2. The CDR3 runs to 13 residues. Germline trimming cut 3 bases from V and 5 bases from J; bases unmatched to any gene: 4. Germline loops: CDR1 SGHVS, CDR2 FQNEAQ. In nucleotides, the CDR3 is TGTGCCAGCAGCTTTAATGCGGGAGACGAGCAGTACTTC. This codes for CASSFNAGDEQYF.

The rearrangement joins TRBV18 to TRBJ1-1; the D is unclear. V dropped 0 bases and J dropped 0 bases, with 8 bases sitting between them. CDR1 is KGHSH and CDR2 is LQKENI in the germline V gene. The CDR3 is 15 amino acids. The CDR3: CASSPPSRVNTEAFF. The CDR3 nucleotides are TGTGCCAGCTCACCACCTTCTAGGGTGAACACTGAAGCTTTCTTT.

The sample holds many counts of this clonotype. The chain combines TRBV28 with TRBJ1-5; a possible D gene is TRBD1 (5 bases). Trimming cost V 7 bases and J 10 bases, with 17 bases left between them. Germline V CDR1 and CDR2: MDHEN, SYDVKM. This CDR3 region has 13 residues. CDR3 sequence: CASKDGDVRPQHF. CDR3 in DNA: TGTGCCAGCAAAGACGGGGACGTACGACCCCAGCATTTT.

In this sample, this clonotype turned up many times. The chain uses TRBV2 and TRBJ1-2; D ambiguous. Germline CDR1 SNHLY, CDR2 FYNNEI. V lost 1 base and J 6 bases, leaving 12 bases between the germline ends. This CDR3 contains 14 residues. The CDR3 loop reads CASSEGWQNHGYTF. The CDR3 DNA reads as TGTGCCAGCAGTGAAGGGTGGCAGAATCATGGCTACACCTTC.

This clonotype was seen many times. This chain uses TRBV7-8 with TRBJ2-4; D may match TRBD1 or TRBD2 (5 bases each). V was trimmed by 1 base and J by 13 bases, leaving 8 bases between them. The CDR3 sequence is 11 residues long. Germline V gene sequence: CDR1 SGHVS, CDR2 FQNEAQ. DNA for the CDR3: TGTGCCAGCAGCTTAGTGGGGGTACAGTACTTC. This sequence encodes CASSLVGVQYF.